These 14 T cell receptor beta chains were all obtained from the same sample, sequenced in a study of blood T cell repertoires in COVID-19. The repertoire was sequenced with immunoSEQ multiplex PCR; TCRdb's copy has only in-frame clones and lacks some. In the table there are roughly 180,000 clones, roughly three quarters of which are singletons. The sample consisted of peripheral blood. The receptors stem from a man between 60 and 75 years old with active or convalescent COVID-19.

This clone occurred a few times. The chain joins TRBV4-2 to TRBJ1-2; 10 nucleotides line up with TRBD1. The CDR3 length is 11 residues. Per the germline V gene, CDR1 is LGHNA and CDR2 is YNFKEQ. The V gene end was trimmed by 8 bases and the J gene end by 6 bases; junction bases not matched to a gene: 0. CDR3 bases: TGTGCCAGCGGGACAGGGGATGGCTACACCTTC. Translated: CASGTGDGYTF.

Details on this clone: One junction end disagrees with the germline gene, perhaps due to a read error. The sample contains more than one DNA sequence encoding this CDR3. The chain uses TRBV4-3 and TRBJ1-2; 7 nucleotides line up with TRBD1. The CDR3 sequence is 16 residues long. Germline CDR1 reads LGHNA; CDR2 reads YSLEER. The CDR3 is CASSQAATGRWYGYTF. CDR3 bases: TGCGCCAGCAGCCAAGCGGCGACAGGGAGATGGTATGGCTACACCTTT.

This chain uses TRBV19 with TRBJ2-1, with D perhaps matching TRBD1 (6 bases). Germline CDR1 LNHDA, CDR2 SQIVND (reference sequence). The length of the CDR3 is 17 residues. Trimming removed 4 bases from V and 0 bases from J, with 16 bases in between. The CDR3 loop is CASSRGRSQSSYNEQFF. Here the CDR3 DNA reads TGTGCCAGTAGTAGGGGGCGGAGCCAGAGCTCCTACAATGAGCAGTTCTTC.

J is TRBJ1-2 and V is TRBV19, with TRBD1 matching over 7 bases. The CDR3 covers 14 residues. The germline V gene encodes CDR1 LNHDA and CDR2 SQIVND (reference sequence). With 1 base clipped from V and 9 bases from J, the junction kept 8 bases outside the gene matches. CDR3 bases: TGTGCCAGTAGTATAGGGGGGACAGCGCGGCGCTACACCTTC. Encoded protein: CASSIGGTARRYTF.

This clone was detected a few times. In the same sample, other DNA sequences code for this CDR3. The chain carries TRBV18 and TRBJ1-1; TRBD1 aligns across 9 bases. Germline CDR1 and CDR2: KGHSH and LQKENI. J gave up 4 bases and V 6 bases, and 6 bases lay outside the gene matches. The CDR3 is made up of 14 amino acids. In DNA, the CDR3 is TGTGCCAGCTCTCCGGGACAGGGTCGCACTGAAGCTTTCTTT. This gives the protein CASSPGQGRTEAFF.

V and J are TRBV19 and TRBJ2-7; D unresolved. The CDR3 is made up of 12 amino acids. V dropped 8 bases and J dropped 2 bases, with 10 bases sitting between them. Germline lookup yields CDR1 LNHDA and CDR2 SQIVND (reference sequence). This chain's CDR3 is CASADPPYEQYF. CDR3 DNA sequence: TGTGCCAGTGCAGATCCTCCCTACGAGCAGTACTTC.

The chain links TRBV10-3 to TRBJ2-2; TRBD2 matches 14 bases. Germline assignment: CDR1 ENHRY and CDR2 SYGVKD. The CDR3 spans 20 residues. V was clipped by 6 bases and J by 7 bases; unmatched bases: 19. The CDR3 DNA reads TGTGCCATCAGCCCAGGACGGGGAGGACTAGCGGGGGGCGGTGGCGGGGAGCTGTTTTTT. Translated: CAISPGRGGLAGGGGGELFF.

This clone was recorded only once. This chain joins TRBV3-1 (or the pseudogene TRBV3-2) and TRBJ1-2, with 10 bases matching TRBD1. The germline V gene has CDR1 LGHDT and CDR2 YNNKEL (reference sequence). CDR3 size: 17 residues. The V and J ends lost 3 bases and 0 bases, in that order; junction bases with no gene match: 7. The CDR3 protein is CASSHASGTGANYGYTF. The CDR3 coding sequence is TGTGCCAGCAGCCATGCATCCGGGACAGGGGCTAACTATGGCTACACCTTC.

Regarding this clone: A read error may account for a junction end that differs from germline. This chain uses TRBV28 with TRBJ2-7, with D possibly matching TRBD1 (5 bases). Looked up from germline, CDR1 is MDHEN and CDR2 is SYDVKM. There are 13 residues in the CDR3. The DNA of the CDR3 is TGTGCCAGCAGTCCCCGTCCCCCGACAGCGACGGGCTTC. It encodes CASSPRPPTATGF.

V is TRBV14 and J is TRBJ2-2; D not certain. Germline CDR1 is SGHDN and CDR2 is FVKESK. The CDR3 loop spans 16 amino acids. V lost 2 bases and J lost 6, with 16 bases in between. CDR3 sequence reads: CASSQSTLRSAGELFF. CDR3 DNA sequence: TGTGCCAGCAGCCAATCGACCTTGCGGTCGGCCGGGGAGCTGTTTTTT.

The chain employs TRBV5-1 and TRBJ2-1, with 14 bases identical to TRBD2. The germline CDR1 and CDR2 sequences are SGHRS and YFSETQ. The CDR3 spans 15 residues. The ends lost 3 bases at V and 8 bases at J; junction bases unmatched: 4. The chain's CDR3 is CASSWSGLAGDEQFF. As DNA, the CDR3 is TGCGCCAGCAGCTGGTCGGGACTAGCGGGAGATGAGCAGTTCTTC.

The gene calls are TRBV7-2 and TRBJ2-5, with TRBD1 as a possible D gene (5 bases). V lost 4 bases and J 1 base, leaving 13 bases between the germline ends. Germline CDR1 is SGHTA and CDR2 is FQGNSA. The CDR3 is 15 residues long. The CDR3 reads CASSSGPRAQETQYF. Written as DNA, the CDR3 is TGTGCCAGCAGCTCCGGACCCAGGGCCCAAGAGACCCAGTACTTC.

The chain combines TRBV19 with TRBJ2-1; D is perhaps TRBD2 (5 bases). CDR3 length: 15 residues. V was clipped by 1 base and J by 6 bases, with 13 bases between them. Germline V gives CDR1 LNHDA, CDR2 SQIVND (reference sequence). In nucleotides, the CDR3 is TGTGCCAGTAGTATAGGGACCCGGGGTCGCAATGAGCAGTTCTTC. Residues: CASSIGTRGRNEQFF.

This rearrangement joins TRBV7-2 to TRBJ2-7; 11 bases align to TRBD2. The J segment lost 2 bases and the V segment lost 6 bases, leaving 3 bases of the junction unmatched. The CDR3 totals 14 residues. The germline CDR1 and CDR2 sequences are SGHTA and FQGNSA. CDR3 sequence: CASRETSGTYEQYF. CDR3 in DNA: TGTGCCAGCAGGGAGACTAGCGGGACCTACGAGCAGTACTTC.